The entry below gives a single TCR beta chain sequence along with its context. Authors' data handling: It was from reference gene primer amplification that nucleated cell counts were estimated. The method was immunoSEQ multiplex PCR; TCRdb's version includes in-frame clones alone and lacks a portion of them. The V and J calls and the clone size are those of that table, but D and trimming were determined from the DNA. The sample lists approximately 340,000 clones, approximately 90% occurring once. Patients from Seattle were sampled longitudinally, starting during active infection. This specimen comes from a study of blood T cell repertoires in COVID-19. The wider study: The samples span acute and convalescent COVID-19 from the United States, Italy and Spain.

The sample was peripheral blood. The sequence came from a man aged 25 to 40 with COVID-19, enrolled during active disease.

The CDR3: CASSSLQETQYF. CDR3 in DNA: TGCGCCAGCAGCTCCCTCCAGGAGACCCAGTACTTC. The chain couples TRBV5-1 to TRBJ2-5; no definite D call. V shed 3 bases and J shed 5 bases, with 8 bases lying between them. The CDR3 is 12 residues long. Germline lookup yields CDR1 SGHRS and CDR2 YFSETQ.